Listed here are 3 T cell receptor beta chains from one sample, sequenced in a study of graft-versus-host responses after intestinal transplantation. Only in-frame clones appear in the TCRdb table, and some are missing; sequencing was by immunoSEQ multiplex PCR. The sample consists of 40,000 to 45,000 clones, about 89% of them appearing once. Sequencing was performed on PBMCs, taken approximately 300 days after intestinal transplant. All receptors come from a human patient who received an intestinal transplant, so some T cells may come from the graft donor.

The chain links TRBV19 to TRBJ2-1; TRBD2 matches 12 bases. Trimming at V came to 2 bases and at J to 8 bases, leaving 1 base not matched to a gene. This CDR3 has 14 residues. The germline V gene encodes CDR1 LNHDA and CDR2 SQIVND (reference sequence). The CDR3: CASSILAGGHEQFF. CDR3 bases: TGTGCCAGTAGTATACTAGCGGGAGGGCATGAGCAGTTCTTC.

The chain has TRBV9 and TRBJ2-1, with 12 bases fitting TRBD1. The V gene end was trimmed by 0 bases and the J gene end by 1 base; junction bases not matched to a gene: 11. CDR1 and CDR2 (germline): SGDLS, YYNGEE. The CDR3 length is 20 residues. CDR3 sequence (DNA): TGTGCCAGCAGCGTAGCTACGGGACAGGGGGCCTCCTTTTCCTACAATGAGCAGTTCTTC. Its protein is CASSVATGQGASFSYNEQFF.

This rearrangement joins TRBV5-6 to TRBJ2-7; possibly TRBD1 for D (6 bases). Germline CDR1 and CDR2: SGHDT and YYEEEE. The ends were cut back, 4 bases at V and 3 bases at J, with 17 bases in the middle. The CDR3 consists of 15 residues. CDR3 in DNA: TGTGCCAGCAGCAGAACAGGGACCAGACTCTACGAGCAGTACTTC. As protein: CASSRTGTRLYEQYF.